This T cell receptor beta chain was documented in a study of CD8 T cells in ankylosing spondylitis. In this sample, this clonotype turned up many times. Its antigen remains unidentified. General study findings and limits: Disease-linked clones were CD8+ and relatively rare in peripheral blood. Reports of some motif variants in reactive arthritis synovial fluid and blood predate this one. For ankylosing spondylitis blood, a TCR beta motif of eight or nine highly homologous variants appeared characteristic.

TCRdb passed the 5' RACE reads through MiXCR, listing each CDR3 protein once. The table shows 180,000 or so distinct CDR3 sequences, with roughly 11% occurring only once. This TCR was recovered from a male donor with ankylosing spondylitis or in good health (not recorded which). The sequencing sample was made of blood, either unsorted or a sorted T cell fraction (not recorded which).

The DNA for the CDR3 is TGCGCCAGCAGCTCCACGACAGGGTCCTACGAGCAGTACTTC. This sequence encodes CASSSTTGSYEQYF. V is TRBV5-1 and J is TRBJ2-7, with TRBD1 matching 7 bases. CDR1 SGHRS and CDR2 YFSETQ come from the germline V gene. The ends lost 3 bases at V and 1 base at J; junction bases unmatched: 4. The CDR3 sequence is 14 residues long.